This entry is about one T cell receptor (beta chain). What it binds is not known. Clones were sequenced by immunoSEQ multiplex PCR, and TCRdb holds only the in-frame ones, with some missing. In the table there are about 98,000 clones, approximately 78% of which are singletons. CDR3 length: 14 residues. Germline-derived CDR1 and CDR2 are MNHEY and SMNVEV (reference sequence). The junction had 0 bases not matched to a gene; V was cut back by 3 bases and J by 2 bases. These data come from a study of radiotherapy plus CTLA-4 blockade in lung cancer. Study-level information: With approximately 30% of patients having disease control, objective responses were seen in roughly 18%.

Whole-study findings and limits: The study found tumor-derived TCR clones expanded in blood after radiotherapy plus ipilimumab. How blood T cell clones changed early, along with interferon-beta, reportedly forecast response best.

Focal radiation and CTLA-4 blockade (ipilimumab) were tested in chemo-refractory metastatic non-small-cell lung cancer patients. This chain joins TRBV27 and TRBJ1-5; 8 bases match TRBD1. This material consisted of peripheral blood, taken from a patient treated with radiotherapy plus ipilimumab. The TCR was taken from a human donor with non-small cell lung cancer who had a partial response to radiotherapy plus ipilimumab. The CDR3 region is CASSLDRGNQPQHF. The CDR3 region has the DNA TGTGCCAGCAGTTTGGACAGGGGCAATCAGCCCCAGCATTTT.